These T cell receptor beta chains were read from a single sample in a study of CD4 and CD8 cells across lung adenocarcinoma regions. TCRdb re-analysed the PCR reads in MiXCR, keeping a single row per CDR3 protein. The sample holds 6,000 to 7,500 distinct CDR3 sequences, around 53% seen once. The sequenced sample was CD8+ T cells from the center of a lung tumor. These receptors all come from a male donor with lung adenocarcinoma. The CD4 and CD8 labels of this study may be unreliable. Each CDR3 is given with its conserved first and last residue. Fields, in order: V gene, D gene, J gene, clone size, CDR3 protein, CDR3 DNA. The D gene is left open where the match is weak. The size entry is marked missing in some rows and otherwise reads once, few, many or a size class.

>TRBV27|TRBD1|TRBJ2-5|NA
CASAPSGTGETQYF
TGTGCCAGCGCTCCTTCCGGGACAGGCGAGACCCAGTACTTC
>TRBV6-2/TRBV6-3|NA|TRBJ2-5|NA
CASSPLRGNRKTQYF
TGTGCCAGCAGTCCCCTCCGGGGTAACAGGAAGACCCAGTACTTC
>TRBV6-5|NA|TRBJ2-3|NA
CASSYSGGTDTQYF
TGTGCCAGCAGTTACTCAGGGGGCACAGATACGCAGTATTTT
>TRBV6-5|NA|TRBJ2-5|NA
CASSFLQGEETQYF
TGTGCCAGCAGTTTCCTACAGGGAGAAGAGACCCAGTACTTC
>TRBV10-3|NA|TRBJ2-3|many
CAIATNSDTQYF
TGTGCCATTGCGACAAACTCGGATACGCAGTATTTT
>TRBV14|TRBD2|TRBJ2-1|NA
CASSRTSGLVNEQFF
TGTGCCAGCAGCCGGACTAGCGGGCTTGTCAATGAGCAGTTCTTC
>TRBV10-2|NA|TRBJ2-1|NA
CASSEGRDAYNEQFF
TGCGCCAGCAGTGAAGGGCGGGATGCCTACAATGAGCAGTTCTTC
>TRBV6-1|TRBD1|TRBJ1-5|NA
CASSETGPNQPQHF
TGTGCCAGCAGTGAGACAGGGCCCAATCAGCCCCAGCATTTT
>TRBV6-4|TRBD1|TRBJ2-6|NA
CASSLTGGSGANVLTF
TGTGCCAGCAGTCTTACAGGGGGGTCTGGGGCCAACGTCCTGACTTTC
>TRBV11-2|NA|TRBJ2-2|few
CASSFQDYTGELFF
TGTGCCAGCAGCTTCCAGGACTACACCGGGGAGCTGTTTTTT